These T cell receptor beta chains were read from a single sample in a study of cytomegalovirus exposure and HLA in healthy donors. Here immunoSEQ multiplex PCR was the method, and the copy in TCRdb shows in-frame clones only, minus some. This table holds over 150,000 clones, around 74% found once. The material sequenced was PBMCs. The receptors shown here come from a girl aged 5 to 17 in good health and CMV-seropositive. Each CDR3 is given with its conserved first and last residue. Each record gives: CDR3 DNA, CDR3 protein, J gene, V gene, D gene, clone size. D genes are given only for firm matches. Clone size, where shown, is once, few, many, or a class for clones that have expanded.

DNA: TGTGCCAGCAGCTTACGGCCCAGGGGGGTTGGCTACACCTTC
CDR3: CASSLRPRGVGYTF
J: TRBJ1-2
V: TRBV7-7
D: TRBD1
size: NA

DNA: TGCGCCAGCAGCCAAGAAACTGGTTCCTACAATGAGCAGTTCTTC
CDR3: CASSQETGSYNEQFF
J: TRBJ2-1
V: TRBV4-3
D: NA
size: once

DNA: TGTGCCACCAGCAGAGACGGGACAGGGGTCTACGAGCAGTACTTC
CDR3: CATSRDGTGVYEQYF
J: TRBJ2-7
V: TRBV15
D: TRBD1
size: NA

DNA: TGCGCCAGCAGCCAATACCAGGGACAGCAGCCCCAGCATTTT
CDR3: CASSQYQGQQPQHF
J: TRBJ1-5
V: TRBV4-1
D: TRBD1
size: NA

DNA: TGTGCCAGCAGCTTAGGGACTTCTACTAGCACAGATACGCAGTATTTT
CDR3: CASSLGTSTSTDTQYF
J: TRBJ2-3
V: TRBV7-9
D: NA
size: NA

DNA: TGTGCCAGCAGCTTAGATCTCGTGGAGACCCAGTACTTC
CDR3: CASSLDLVETQYF
J: TRBJ2-5
V: TRBV11-3
D: NA
size: NA

DNA: TGTGCCAGCAGCTTGGCAGGGAATTCACCCCTCCACTTT
CDR3: CASSLAGNSPLHF
J: TRBJ1-6
V: TRBV5-4
D: NA
size: NA

DNA: TGTGCCAGCAGCGTAGAGGGGGCCGGTGAAAAACTGTTTTTT
CDR3: CASSVEGAGEKLFF
J: TRBJ1-4
V: TRBV9
D: TRBD1
size: NA

DNA: TGTGCCAGCAGCGCACACAGTTCAACTAATGAAAAACTGTTTTTT
CDR3: CASSAHSSTNEKLFF
J: TRBJ1-4
V: TRBV11-2
D: NA
size: NA

DNA: TGTGCCAGTAGTGCAAACAGGGTGGCTGAGCAGTTCTTC
CDR3: CASSANRVAEQFF
J: TRBJ2-1
V: TRBV19
D: NA
size: once

DNA: TGTGCCAGCAGCTGGGGACAGGGGGGTAACACCGGGGAGCTGTTTTTT
CDR3: CASSWGQGGNTGELFF
J: TRBJ2-2
V: TRBV5-5
D: TRBD1
size: NA

DNA: TGTGCCAGCAGTCCAGGACAGGGATATGGCTACACCTTC
CDR3: CASSPGQGYGYTF
J: TRBJ1-2
V: TRBV5-4
D: TRBD1
size: NA

DNA: TGTGCCAGCAGTTTATCGGGGAGGGGGTCTGCTAACTATGGCTACACCTTC
CDR3: CASSLSGRGSANYGYTF
J: TRBJ1-2
V: TRBV27
D: NA
size: NA

DNA: TGTGCCAGCGCTAGGTTAGACACCGGGGAGCTGTTTTTT
CDR3: CASARLDTGELFF
J: TRBJ2-2
V: TRBV7-2
D: NA
size: NA

DNA: TGTGCCAGCAGCCCCTGGCAACAGGGTAGGACCGGGGAGCTGTTTTTT
CDR3: CASSPWQQGRTGELFF
J: TRBJ2-2
V: TRBV9
D: NA
size: NA

DNA: TGTGCCAGCGGCGGGGGGGCCGGAGATACGCAGTATTTT
CDR3: CASGGGAGDTQYF
J: TRBJ2-3
V: TRBV6-1
D: TRBD2
size: NA

DNA: TGCGCCAGCAGCTTCTATAGGGAAGCGGATGACTACGAGCAGTACTTC
CDR3: CASSFYREADDYEQYF
J: TRBJ2-7
V: TRBV4-1
D: NA
size: NA

DNA: TGTGCCAGCAGCCCGAAAGCGTTGCACTATGGCTACACCTTC
CDR3: CASSPKALHYGYTF
J: TRBJ1-2
V: TRBV5-6
D: NA
size: NA

DNA: TGTGCCAGCAGTGTGGGGTCGGGAGGGCGGTCGACTACAGATACGCAGTATTTT
CDR3: CASSVGSGGRSTTDTQYF
J: TRBJ2-3
V: TRBV2
D: TRBD2
size: NA

DNA: TGCGCCAGCAGCTTGGGCAATGTCAGGGGGACTGGTACTAATGAAAAACTGTTTTTT
CDR3: CASSLGNVRGTGTNEKLFF
J: TRBJ1-4
V: TRBV5-1
D: TRBD1
size: NA

DNA: TGTGCCAGCTCCCCTCGGTCTAGCACAGATACGCAGTATTTT
CDR3: CASSPRSSTDTQYF
J: TRBJ2-3
V: TRBV6-1
D: NA
size: NA

DNA: TGCAGCGGGGACTTCCAAGAGACCCAGTACTTC
CDR3: CSGDFQETQYF
J: TRBJ2-5
V: TRBV29-1
D: NA
size: NA

DNA: TGTGCCAGCACTCATTCCGGGCTAGCGGTCCATGAGCAGTTCTTC
CDR3: CASTHSGLAVHEQFF
J: TRBJ2-1
V: TRBV5-4
D: TRBD2
size: NA

DNA: TGTGCCTGGAGTGTACCTGGGGACAGGGATGGCTACACCTTC
CDR3: CAWSVPGDRDGYTF
J: TRBJ1-2
V: TRBV30
D: TRBD1
size: NA

DNA: TGTGCCTGGAGTAGAGGGCTCGCAGATACGCAGTATTTT
CDR3: CAWSRGLADTQYF
J: TRBJ2-3
V: TRBV30
D: NA
size: NA

DNA: TGTGCCAGCAGTGGCAGCAGGGGGAATTCACCCCTCCACTTT
CDR3: CASSGSRGNSPLHF
J: TRBJ1-6
V: TRBV7-2
D: TRBD1
size: few

DNA: TGTGCCAGCAGCGCGGGACTAGCGTTTTACGAGCAGTACTTC
CDR3: CASSAGLAFYEQYF
J: TRBJ2-7
V: TRBV11-2
D: TRBD2
size: few

DNA: TGCGCCAGCAGCCCTACCTATGGGACAGGGAACACTGAAGCTTTCTTT
CDR3: CASSPTYGTGNTEAFF
J: TRBJ1-1
V: TRBV4-3
D: TRBD1
size: few

DNA: TGTGCCAGCAGCGACCGGACAGCCACAGATACGCAGTATTTT
CDR3: CASSDRTATDTQYF
J: TRBJ2-3
V: TRBV5-4
D: NA
size: NA

DNA: TGTGCCAGCAGCTTCGGGAATCAGCCCCAGCATTTT
CDR3: CASSFGNQPQHF
J: TRBJ1-5
V: TRBV7-2
D: NA
size: NA

DNA: TGTGCCAGCTCACCGTTCAGAGGGGGCTCTTCCTACGAGCAGTACTTC
CDR3: CASSPFRGGSSYEQYF
J: TRBJ2-7
V: TRBV18
D: TRBD1
size: NA

DNA: TGTGCCAGCAGTTTATCTCTAGCGGGGAGCTCCTACGAGCAGTACTTC
CDR3: CASSLSLAGSSYEQYF
J: TRBJ2-7
V: TRBV27
D: TRBD2
size: NA

DNA: TGTGCCAGCTCACCTTCTACTTTTCAGCCCCAGCATTTT
CDR3: CASSPSTFQPQHF
J: TRBJ1-5
V: TRBV18
D: NA
size: NA

DNA: TGTGCCAGCAGCTTACGCGGGGCCTCCTACGAGCAGTACTTC
CDR3: CASSLRGASYEQYF
J: TRBJ2-7
V: TRBV7-2
D: NA
size: once

DNA: TGTGCCAGCAGCACAACGCAGGGGGTCGGCGGCTACACCTTC
CDR3: CASSTTQGVGGYTF
J: TRBJ1-2
V: TRBV11-2
D: TRBD1
size: NA

DNA: TGTGCCAGCAGCTTGGTGGCTAGCGGCAACACCGGGGAGCTGTTTTTT
CDR3: CASSLVASGNTGELFF
J: TRBJ2-2
V: TRBV5-4
D: TRBD2
size: NA

DNA: TGTGCCATCAGTGAAGAGGGCGGGGGCACAGATACGCAGTATTTT
CDR3: CAISEEGGGTDTQYF
J: TRBJ2-3
V: TRBV10-3
D: NA
size: NA

DNA: TGTGCCAGCAGCTTTATTCCCCAGCATTTT
CDR3: CASSFIPQHF
J: TRBJ1-5
V: TRBV7-7
D: NA
size: NA

DNA: TGCGCCAGCAGCCCTTACAGGGGAATGAACACTGAAGCTTTCTTT
CDR3: CASSPYRGMNTEAFF
J: TRBJ1-1
V: TRBV4-1
D: TRBD1
size: few

DNA: TGTGCCAGCAGTTCAGGGGGACTGAATCAGCCCCAGCATTTT
CDR3: CASSSGGLNQPQHF
J: TRBJ1-5
V: TRBV6-6
D: TRBD1
size: NA

DNA: TGTGCCAGCAGTTACTCGAGCCTAGCAAGCAATGAGCAGTTCTTC
CDR3: CASSYSSLASNEQFF
J: TRBJ2-1
V: TRBV6-5
D: NA
size: NA

DNA: TGCGCCAGCAGCCAAGAAACGGGGGGGCCCCACGAGCAGTACTTC
CDR3: CASSQETGGPHEQYF
J: TRBJ2-7
V: TRBV4-3
D: TRBD2
size: few

DNA: TGCGCCAGCAGCTCGGGACTAGCCGGGGGAAAAGAGCAGTTCTTC
CDR3: CASSSGLAGGKEQFF
J: TRBJ2-1
V: TRBV5-1
D: TRBD2
size: NA

DNA: TGCGCCAGCAGCCTCGACAGGGGTAAATACGAGCAGTACTTC
CDR3: CASSLDRGKYEQYF
J: TRBJ2-7
V: TRBV5-1
D: TRBD1
size: NA

DNA: TGTGCCAGCAGCCTACTGTCTAGCTCCTATAATTCACCCCTCCACTTT
CDR3: CASSLLSSSYNSPLHF
J: TRBJ1-6
V: TRBV7-8
D: NA
size: few

DNA: TGTGCCAGCAGCGGAAGCGGGGCCGGACCCCTCCACTTT
CDR3: CASSGSGAGPLHF
J: TRBJ1-6
V: TRBV7-9
D: NA
size: NA